These T cell receptor beta chains were read from a single sample in a study of T cells in localized non-small cell lung cancer. Profiled with immunoSEQ multiplex PCR; TCRdb holds only in-frame clones, not every one. This table holds under 65,000 clones, about four fifths found once. The sample consisted of peripheral blood, taken before any cancer treatment. All receptors come from a female donor over 55 with stage II squamous cell lung carcinoma. The CDR3 runs from the conserved cysteine through the conserved F or W. The order of the fields is clone size, J gene, D gene, CDR3 length, V gene, CDR3 DNA, CDR3 protein. A D gene is named only where the DNA matches it firmly. Clone size is shown for a subset of rows, as once, few, many or a class of expanded clone.

>.|TRBJ2-7|.|11|TRBV18
TGTGCCAGCTCACTAAACAACGAGCAGTACTTC
CASSLNNEQYF
>.|TRBJ2-1|.|11|TRBV4-1
TGCGCCAGCAGAGATTACAATGAGCAGTTCTTC
CASRDYNEQFF
>once|TRBJ1-5|.|15|TRBV5-5
TGTGCCAGCAGCCCTGGGAGGGTTGACAATCAGCCCCAGCATTTT
CASSPGRVDNQPQHF
>.|TRBJ1-5|.|12|TRBV10-3
TGTGCCATTGCGGGGGTTAACCAGCCCCAGCATTTT
CAIAGVNQPQHF
>.|TRBJ2-1|.|16|TRBV7-6
TGTGCCAGCAGCCCCGCAAGGCTGATCTCCTACAATGAGCAGTTCTTC
CASSPARLISYNEQFF
>.|TRBJ2-7|.|13|TRBV7-9
TGTGCCAGCAGCTTATACCCCCTCTACGAGCAGTACTTC
CASSLYPLYEQYF
>.|TRBJ2-1|TRBD1|14|TRBV6-1
TGTGCCAGCAAAGGACAGGAGTTCTACAATGAGCAGTTCTTC
CASKGQEFYNEQFF
>once|TRBJ2-6|.|15|TRBV9
TGTGCCAGCAGCGTAGGGGGACTTCGGGCCAACGTCCTGACTTTC
CASSVGGLRANVLTF
>.|TRBJ2-1|TRBD2|17|TRBV7-9
TGTGCCAGCACCTCGGGACTAGCGGGGGGTTCCTACAATGAGCAGTTCTTC
CASTSGLAGGSYNEQFF
>.|TRBJ2-7|TRBD1|14|TRBV5-8
TGTGCCAGCAGCCTACCAGGGGGACCCTACGAGCAGTACTTC
CASSLPGGPYEQYF
>.|TRBJ2-3|TRBD2|19|TRBV7-2
TGTGCCAGCAGCTTAGAACGTCCGAGCGGGGGGACCACCACAGATACGCAGTATTTT
CASSLERPSGGTTTDTQYF
>once|TRBJ2-3|.|15|TRBV6-5
TGTGCCAGCAAGCCCAGGGGTCCCAGCACAGATACGCAGTATTTT
CASKPRGPSTDTQYF
>few|TRBJ1-1|.|13|TRBV6-1
TGTGCCAGCAGTGCAGGGGACACTCTGAGAGCTTTCTTT
CASSAGDTLRAFF
>.|TRBJ1-1|.|13|TRBV19
TGTGCCAGTAGTTCGTCTTTGGGCACTGAAGCTTTCTTT
CASSSSLGTEAFF
>.|TRBJ2-5|TRBD2|19|TRBV10-2
TGCGCCAGCAGTGAGACGACTAGCGGGGGGGCACTACCCCAAGAGACCCAGTACTTC
CASSETTSGGALPQETQYF
>.|TRBJ2-5|.|15|TRBV6-5
TGTGCCAGCAGTTACTCGTGGGGGGATCAAGAGACCCAGTACTTC
CASSYSWGDQETQYF
>.|TRBJ2-1|TRBD1|15|TRBV9
TGTGCCAGCAGTAGACAGGGGAGCTCCTACAATGAGCAGTTCTTC
CASSRQGSSYNEQFF
>once|TRBJ2-4|.|16|TRBV4-1
TGCGCCAGCAGCCAAGATCAGGGAGGGGGGGCGAACATTCAGTACTTC
CASSQDQGGGANIQYF
>.|TRBJ1-2|.|13|TRBV30
TGTGCCTGGAGTGTAGAGAGGGGCTATGGCTACACCTTC
CAWSVERGYGYTF
>.|TRBJ1-1|TRBD1|18|TRBV4-1
TGCGCCAGCAGCCAATCGGAGAGACAACAGGGGATTGGCACTGAAGCTTTCTTT
CASSQSERQQGIGTEAFF
>.|TRBJ1-4|.|12|TRBV25-1
TGTGCCAGCCGTGCCTATAATGAAAAACTGTTTTTT
CASRAYNEKLFF